The 18 T cell receptor beta chains below come from one sample, sequenced in a study of memory CD4+ T cells and cytomegalovirus serostatus. Generated by immunoSEQ multiplex PCR, the TCRdb table keeps only in-frame clones and is missing some. The table shows under 75,000 clones, with around 80% occurring only once. The sort gate was single viable CD3+CD4+CD8-CD45RO+ cells for memory CD4+ T cells. The sample consisted of memory CD4+ T cells from blood. The source of these receptors is an adult in good health and CMV-seronegative. Some clones in this sample may be carry-over from other donors' samples.

The genes are TRBV4-1 and TRBJ1-5; TRBD1 is a possible D gene (5 bases). Germline V gene lookup returns CDR1 MGHRA and CDR2 YSYEKL. V shed 4 bases and J shed 4 bases, with 20 bases lying between them. The CDR3 consists of 17 residues. The CDR3 region is CASSPGFGQGPNQPQHF. The CDR3, as DNA: TGCGCCAGCAGCCCAGGATTTGGGCAGGGACCGAATCAGCCCCAGCATTTT.

This rearrangement joins TRBV7-2 to TRBJ1-3; D gene unclear. Per germline, CDR1 SGHTA and CDR2 FQGNSA. With 3 bases removed from V and 7 bases from J, the gap between germline ends came to 4 bases. CDR3 length: 11 residues. The DNA for the CDR3 is TGTGCCAGCAGCTTCTGGAACACCATATATTTT. Its protein product is CASSFWNTIYF.

This chain uses TRBV5-1 with TRBJ1-2; TRBD1 matches at 11 bases. The J segment lost 7 bases and the V segment lost 4 bases, leaving 12 bases of the junction unmatched. Germline CDR1 is SGHRS and CDR2 is YFSETQ. The CDR3 contains 16 residues. The CDR3 sequence is CASSPGTGGPLGGYTF. The CDR3 DNA is TGCGCCAGCAGCCCGGGGACAGGGGGGCCTTTGGGTGGCTACACCTTC.

V usage is TRBV28 and J usage is TRBJ2-1, with 8 positions matching TRBD2. With V trimmed by 8 bases and J by 5 bases, 8 bases remained unmatched. The CDR3 sequence is 14 residues long. In germline, CDR1 is MDHEN, CDR2 SYDVKM. The CDR3 DNA follows: TGTGCCAGCCGAGGGTCGGGAGGGCACAATGAGCAGTTCTTC. This encodes CASRGSGGHNEQFF. Based on the CDR3 plus reference TRBV28 and TRBJ2-1, the full variable domain is DVKVTQSSRYLVKRTGEKVFLECVQDMDHENMFWYRQDPGLGLRLIYFSYDVKMKEKGDIPEGYSVSREKKERFSLILESASTNQTSMYLCASRGSGGHNEQFFGPGTRLTVL.

The chain uses TRBV5-8 and TRBJ1-6; 7 bases map to TRBD1. The V segment lost 4 bases and the J segment 8 bases; nucleotides outside the gene matches: 6. The CDR3 runs to 14 residues. Germline lookup yields CDR1 SGHTS and CDR2 YDEGEE. CDR3 region: CASSVTGSDSPLHF. In nucleotides, the CDR3 is TGTGCCAGCAGCGTGACAGGGTCTGATTCACCCCTCCACTTT.

J is TRBJ2-1 and V is TRBV18, with unresolved D. This CDR3 is built from 14 residues. The V and J ends lost 3 bases and 10 bases respectively, with 16 bases between them. Germline V lookup: CDR1 KGHSH, CDR2 LQKENI. The CDR3 sequence: CASSPQSSLREQFF. The CDR3, as DNA: TGTGCCAGCTCACCCCAAAGCAGCTTAAGAGAGCAGTTCTTC.

This chain links TRBV19 with TRBJ2-1; no clear D gene. The CDR3 extends over 18 amino acids. The V end was cut by 8 bases, the J end by 0 bases, with 23 bases between. Germline CDR1 LNHDA, CDR2 SQIVND (reference sequence). CDR3 region: CASPPPAANSHSYNEQFF. The CDR3 DNA reads as TGTGCCAGTCCCCCACCCGCGGCCAATTCACACTCCTACAATGAGCAGTTCTTC.

The rearrangement joins TRBV2 to TRBJ2-1; the match to TRBD2 covers 12 bases. The CDR3 is made up of 14 amino acids. Germline V lookup: CDR1 SNHLY, CDR2 FYNNEI. V was pared by 3 bases and J by 6 bases, with 0 bases of the junction left unmatched. The CDR3 is CASSETSGSNEQFF. The CDR3 nucleotides read TGTGCCAGCAGTGAGACTAGCGGGAGCAATGAGCAGTTCTTC.

This rearrangement joins TRBV6-6 to TRBJ2-3, with D possibly matching TRBD2 (6 bases). Deletions cut 6 bases from V and 5 bases from J, with 21 bases between. Germline V gene lookup returns CDR1 MNHNY and CDR2 SVGAGI (reference sequence). This CDR3 contains 16 residues. The CDR3 region has the DNA TGTGCCAGCAGCCGAACTCCCTCCGGGGGAAAAGATACGCAGTATTTT. It specifies CASSRTPSGGKDTQYF.

The rearrangement joins TRBV6-5 to TRBJ2-7; D is uncertain. CDR3 length: 12 residues. The V end was cut by 5 bases, the J end by 10 bases, with 15 bases between. Germline-derived CDR1 and CDR2 are MNHEY and SVGAGI. This CDR3 is CASSPHGERQYF. The CDR3 DNA sequence: TGTGCCAGCAGTCCCCATGGGGAAAGACAGTACTTC.

As DNA, the CDR3 is TGTGCCAGCAGTTCCGAAAACAGGGGGCCACGGGGCTACACCTTC. The encoded protein is CASSSENRGPRGYTF. This chain connects TRBV6-6 to TRBJ1-2; 9 nucleotides match TRBD1. CDR3 length: 15 residues. Per germline, CDR1 MNHNY and CDR2 SVGAGI (reference sequence). Trimming removed 4 bases from V and 8 bases from J; junction bases left unmatched: 11.

The chain has TRBV9 and TRBJ1-2, with 9 bases aligning to TRBD1. V was clipped by 0 bases and J by 8 bases; unmatched bases: 8. This CDR3 has 15 residues. The germline gives CDR1 SGDLS, CDR2 YYNGEE. The CDR3 coding sequence is TGTGCCAGCAGCGTAGATGGACAGGGGATAGGAGGCTACACCTTC. It yields the protein CASSVDGQGIGGYTF.

The chain has TRBV10-3 and TRBJ1-2; D is possibly TRBD1 (5 bases). CDR3 length: 12 residues. The V end lost 6 bases, the J end lost 2 bases, and 7 bases lay between the germline ends. Per germline, CDR1 ENHRY and CDR2 SYGVKD. In nucleotides, the CDR3 is TGTGCCATCAGCGGGGACAACTATGGCTACACCTTC. It specifies CAISGDNYGYTF.

This chain connects TRBV2 to TRBJ1-5; D is undetermined. In germline, CDR1 is SNHLY, CDR2 FYNNEI. This CDR3 has 14 amino acids. The V end was cut by 7 bases, the J end by 0 bases, with 10 bases between. The CDR3 nucleotides are TGTGCCAGCACAGACCAGTATAGCAATCAGCCCCAGCATTTT. The encoded protein is CASTDQYSNQPQHF.

This chain connects TRBV7-9 to TRBJ2-1; D is unresolved. Germline V CDR1 and CDR2: SEHNR, FQNEAQ (reference sequence). There are 10 residues in the CDR3. V lost 2 bases and J lost 8, with 1 base in between. The CDR3 reads CASSLYEQFF. DNA of the CDR3: TGTGCCAGCAGCTTATATGAGCAGTTCTTC.

The chain employs TRBV6-5 and TRBJ1-1; D uncertain. V lost 2 bases and J 0 bases, leaving 13 bases between the germline ends. This CDR3 comprises 16 residues. From germline, CDR1 is MNHEY and CDR2 SVGAGI. The CDR3 protein is CASSYIRGTLNTEAFF. The CDR3 DNA follows: TGTGCCAGCAGTTACATCCGGGGTACCTTGAACACTGAAGCTTTCTTT.

The chain has TRBV2 and TRBJ2-5; the D call may be TRBD1 or TRBD2 (5 bases each). The ends were cut back, 3 bases at V and 0 bases at J, with 8 bases in the middle. The CDR3 is 14 amino acids. Germline CDR1 and CDR2: SNHLY and FYNNEI. DNA for the CDR3: TGTGCCAGCAGTGACGGGACCAACCAAGAGACCCAGTACTTC. Protein sequence: CASSDGTNQETQYF.

The chain joins TRBV19 to TRBJ2-1; D might be TRBD1 or TRBD2, each matching 5 bases. Per the germline V gene, CDR1 is LNHDA and CDR2 is SQIVND (reference sequence). The CDR3 is 15 amino acids. V was trimmed by 5 bases and J by 5 bases, leaving 16 bases between them. CDR3 sequence: CASSSGTAPNNEQFF. DNA of the CDR3: TGTGCCAGTAGTTCCGGGACGGCTCCGAACAATGAGCAGTTCTTC.